What follows are 17 T cell receptor beta chains derived from one specimen sequenced in a study of OX40 agonist ivuxolimab in advanced cancers. Only in-frame clones appear in the TCRdb table, and some are missing; sequencing was by immunoSEQ multiplex PCR. Of just under 85,000 clones listed, more than 80% were seen once; the top ten hold 2.5% to 3%. The sequences come from CD4+ or CD8+ T cells sorted from blood, collected in a trial of the OX40 agonist ivuxolimab. The receptors originated from an adult with an advanced solid tumor such as melanoma, head and neck, liver or kidney cancer.

For the CDR3, the DNA is TGTGCCAGCAGCTCTGGGACAGGGGGACTATACGAGCAGTACTTC. It codes for CASSSGTGGLYEQYF. The chain joins TRBV7-9 to TRBJ2-7; 11 positions agree with TRBD1. The V and J ends lost 4 bases and 4 bases, in that order; junction bases with no gene match: 6. The CDR3 runs 15 residues. Germline CDR1 is SEHNR and CDR2 is FQNEAQ (reference sequence). The whole variable domain, remainder taken from reference TRBV7-9 and TRBJ2-7, is DTGVSQNPRHKITKRGQNVTFRCDPISEHNRLYWYRQTLGQGPEFLTYFQNEAQLEKSRLLSDRFSAERPKGSFSTLEIQRTEQGDSAMYLCASSSGTGGLYEQYFGPGTRLTVT.

V is TRBV6-4 and J is TRBJ1-5, with 7 bases matching TRBD1. Germline trimming cut 3 bases from V and 9 bases from J; bases unmatched to any gene: 5. CDR3 size: 13 residues. Germline loops: CDR1 MRHNA, CDR2 SNTAGT. CDR3 region: CASSETGLTPQHF. The CDR3 nucleotides are TGTGCCAGCAGTGAGACAGGGTTAACGCCCCAGCATTTT.

The chain links TRBV11-2 to TRBJ2-3; no clear D gene. The CDR3 is 14 residues long. Per the germline V gene, CDR1 is SGHAT and CDR2 is FQNNGV. Trimming removed 1 base at V and 4 bases at J, with 9 bases between. The CDR3 region has the DNA TGTGCCAGCAGCTTAGCTGGTAGGTCAGATACGCAGTATTTT. It encodes CASSLAGRSDTQYF.

The rearrangement links TRBV4-2 to TRBJ2-3; D is unresolved. Trimming shortened V by 1 base and J by 4 bases, and 12 bases separated the two germline ends. The CDR3 length is 15 residues. CDR1 and CDR2 (germline): LGHNA, YNFKEQ. CDR3 sequence: CASSQVGTLADTQYF. In DNA form, the CDR3 reads TGTGCCAGCAGCCAAGTAGGAACTTTAGCAGATACGCAGTATTTT.

The rearrangement links TRBV5-1 to TRBJ2-1; D is undetermined. Germline CDR1 SGHRS, CDR2 YFSETQ. This CDR3 has 13 amino acids. V was clipped by 0 bases and J by 5 bases, with 6 bases between them. The CDR3 spells CASSLASHNEQFF. CDR3 DNA: TGCGCCAGCAGCTTGGCCAGCCACAATGAGCAGTTCTTC.

The chain links TRBV7-3 to TRBJ2-3; D call uncertain. Germline assignment: CDR1 SGHTA and CDR2 FQGTGA. V was shortened by 2 bases and J by 2 bases, with 5 bases between the two germline ends. This CDR3 spans 13 amino acids. The CDR3 region is CASSLDPTDTQYF. The CDR3 DNA follows: TGTGCCAGCAGCTTAGATCCCACAGATACGCAGTATTTT.

J is TRBJ1-2 and V is TRBV10-3, with D tentatively TRBD1 (5 bases). V shed 11 bases and J shed 5 bases, with 18 bases lying between them. The CDR3 has 13 amino acids. CDR1 and CDR2 (germline): ENHRY, SYGVKD. As DNA, the CDR3 is TGTGCCGCCCAAGGGGAAGGGAGGTATGGCTACACCTTC. Translating it yields CAAQGEGRYGYTF.

The chain uses TRBV6-5 and TRBJ2-6; TRBD1 might be the D (5 bases). Trimming cost V 2 bases and J 4 bases, with 9 bases left between them. Germline V CDR1 and CDR2: MNHEY, SVGAGI. The CDR3 is made up of 15 amino acids. Here the CDR3 DNA reads TGTGCCAGCAGTTACCAGGGATTGGGGGCCAACGTCCTGACTTTC. Translating gives CASSYQGLGANVLTF.

This clone showed up just a few times. The chain has TRBV4-2 and TRBJ1-2; 8 positions match TRBD1. J was trimmed by 8 bases and V by 1 base; bases with no gene match: 12. This CDR3 has 16 residues. CDR1 and CDR2 from the germline V gene are LGHNA and YNFKEQ. CDR3 residues: CASSQAPDRGDRGYTF. As DNA, the CDR3 is TGTGCCAGCAGCCAAGCACCCGACAGGGGCGATAGGGGCTACACCTTC.

The chain joins TRBV6-5 to TRBJ2-3; D ambiguous. Germline V CDR1 and CDR2: MNHEY, SVGAGI. The V and J ends lost 2 bases and 1 base respectively, with 4 bases between them. This CDR3 has 13 residues. CDR3 sequence (DNA): TGTGCCAGCAGTTACGAGGGCACAGATACGCAGTATTTT. Its protein is CASSYEGTDTQYF.

This clone was recorded many times. This chain uses TRBV19 with TRBJ2-7, with TRBD1 identical over 10 bases. With 5 bases clipped from V and 7 bases from J, the junction kept 8 bases outside the gene matches. CDR1 is LNHDA and CDR2 is SQIVND in the germline V gene (reference sequence). This CDR3 region has 14 residues. The CDR3 nucleotides read TGTGCCAGTAGTGCCGGGACAGGGGTGGGGGAGCAGTACTTC. It encodes CASSAGTGVGEQYF.

J is TRBJ2-3 and V is TRBV28; TRBD1 might be the D (7 bases). Trimming stripped 6 bases from V and 3 bases from J, with 13 bases between. CDR1 is MDHEN, CDR2 SYDVKM, per germline. CDR3 length: 14 amino acids. The CDR3: CASRGGQPTDTQYF. The CDR3 region has the DNA TGTGCCAGCAGGGGGGGACAGCCTACAGATACGCAGTATTTT.

V usage is TRBV6-5 and J usage is TRBJ1-1; D not certain. This CDR3 has 13 amino acids. The V gene lost 5 bases and the J gene lost 3 bases, with 10 bases spanning the gap. The germline gives CDR1 MNHEY, CDR2 SVGAGI. CDR3 coding DNA: TGTGCCAGCAGTCTCATAGGAGACACTGAAGCTTTCTTT. Translating gives CASSLIGDTEAFF.

The chain employs TRBV11-2 and TRBJ1-2; perhaps TRBD1 as D (5 bases). This CDR3 is built from 14 residues. Trimming shortened V by 1 base and J by 3 bases, and 9 bases separated the two germline ends. The germline V gene has CDR1 SGHAT and CDR2 FQNNGV. CDR3 protein: CASSLGRGDYGYTF. In DNA form, the CDR3 reads TGTGCCAGCAGCTTAGGGCGGGGCGACTATGGCTACACCTTC.

V is TRBV6-5 and J is TRBJ1-1; D gene uncertain. The CDR3 runs to 13 residues. V was cut by 10 bases and J by 1 base, with 13 bases left in between. Germline V CDR1 and CDR2: MNHEY, SVGAGI. The CDR3 DNA is TGTGCCACCCGACGGCAGAAGAACACTGAAGCTTTCTTT. The encoded protein is CATRRQKNTEAFF.

The CDR3 bases are TGTGCCAGCAGCGCAGAAGGGGGCCGGACCGGGGAGCTGTTTTTT. Its protein product is CASSAEGGRTGELFF. The rearrangement uses TRBV9 and TRBJ2-2; the match to TRBD1 covers 7 bases. The CDR3 consists of 15 residues. V was pared by 3 bases and J by 5 bases, with 7 bases of the junction left unmatched. The germline V gene has CDR1 SGDLS and CDR2 YYNGEE.

The gene calls are TRBV19 and TRBJ2-7, with TRBD1 identical over 8 bases. The CDR3 has 15 residues. CDR1 and CDR2 from the germline V gene are LNHDA and SQIVND (reference sequence). After removal of 1 base from V and 1 base from J, the junction contained 3 bases not matched to a gene. CDR3 bases: TGTGCCAGTAGTATAGGCGGACAGGGATCCTACGAGCAGTACTTC. It codes for CASSIGGQGSYEQYF.